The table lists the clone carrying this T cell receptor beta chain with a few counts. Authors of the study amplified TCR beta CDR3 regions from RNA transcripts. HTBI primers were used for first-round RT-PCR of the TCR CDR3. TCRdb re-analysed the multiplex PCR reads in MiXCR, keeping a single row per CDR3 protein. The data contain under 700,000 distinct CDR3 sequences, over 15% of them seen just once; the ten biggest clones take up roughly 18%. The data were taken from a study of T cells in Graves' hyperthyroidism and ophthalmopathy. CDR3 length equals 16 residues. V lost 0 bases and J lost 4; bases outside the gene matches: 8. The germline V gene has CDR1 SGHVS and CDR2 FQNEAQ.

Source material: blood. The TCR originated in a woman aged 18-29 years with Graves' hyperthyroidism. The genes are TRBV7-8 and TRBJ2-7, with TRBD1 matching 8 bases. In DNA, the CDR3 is TGTGCCAGCAGCTTAGCCGTTCAGGGGGCGAAATACGAGCAGTACTTC. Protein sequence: CASSLAVQGAKYEQYF. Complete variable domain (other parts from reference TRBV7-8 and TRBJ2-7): GAGVSQSPRYKVAKRGQDVALRCDPISGHVSLFWYQQALGQGPEFLTYFQNEAQLDKSGLPSDRFFAERPEGSVSTLKIQRTQQEDSAVYLCASSLAVQGAKYEQYFGPGTRLTVT.